One and the same sample provided the 32 T cell receptor beta chains below, sequenced in a study of identical twins. One entry per CDR3 protein, called by TCRdb with MiXCR from the 5' RACE reads. The sample lists 400,000 or so distinct CDR3 sequences, 9% to 10% occurring once. Material for sequencing was naive T cells sorted from blood. Receptors were obtained from a woman between 45 and 65 years old in good health.

This clonotype has a count of ten or more. The genes are TRBV24-1 and TRBJ2-2; 12 nucleotides match TRBD2. V lost 4 bases to trimming and J lost 4 bases; unmatched junction nucleotides: 3. The CDR3 has 16 residues. Per the germline V gene, CDR1 is KGHDR and CDR2 is SFDVKD. CDR3 nucleotide sequence: TGTGCCACCAGTGACAGACTAGCGGGAGCCACCGGGGAGCTGTTTTTT. Residues: CATSDRLAGATGELFF.

The V gene is TRBV27, the J gene TRBJ1-1, with a possible D match to TRBD1 (5 bases). CDR3 length equals 14 residues. The germline V and J ends were trimmed by 7 bases and 1 base, with 13 bases remaining between them. Germline values: CDR1 MNHEY, CDR2 SMNVEV (reference sequence). CDR3 region: CASMSLGENTEAFF. Here the CDR3 DNA reads TGTGCCAGCATGAGTTTGGGGGAGAACACTGAAGCTTTCTTT.

The chain recombines TRBV5-1 with TRBJ2-1; 8 positions match TRBD1. The CDR3 contains 14 residues. Losses at the gene ends were 0 bases for V and 6 bases for J; bases not matched to a gene: 2. Germline-derived CDR1 and CDR2 are SGHRS and YFSETQ. CDR3 bases: TGCGCCAGCAGCTTGGGACAGGGGAGCAATGAGCAGTTCTTC. Protein sequence: CASSLGQGSNEQFF.

This clonotype was found many times. The rearrangement links TRBV5-1 to TRBJ1-2; 7 bases map to TRBD1. This CDR3 comprises 13 residues. Germline V lookup: CDR1 SGHRS, CDR2 YFSETQ. The V segment lost 4 bases and the J segment 4 bases; nucleotides outside the gene matches: 4. The CDR3 loop reads CASSNGQVYGYTF. The CDR3 DNA reads as TGCGCCAGCAGCAACGGACAGGTCTATGGCTACACCTTC. The full variable domain, completed using reference TRBV5-1 and TRBJ1-2, is KAGVTQTPRYLIKTRGQQVTLSCSPISGHRSVSWYQQTPGQGLQFLFEYFSETQRNKGNFPGRFSGRQFSNSRSEMNVSTLELGDSALYLCASSNGQVYGYTFGSGTRLTVV.

This clonotype was recorded many times. The chain couples TRBV12-3 or TRBV12-4 to TRBJ1-1, with 7 nucleotides matching TRBD1. The V and J ends lost 3 bases and 3 bases, in that order; junction bases with no gene match: 4. The CDR3 has 14 residues. CDR3 nucleotides: TGTGCCAGCAGTTTCACAGGGGAGTACACTGAAGCTTTCTTT. This encodes CASSFTGEYTEAFF.

The sample holds one count of this clonotype. V and J are TRBV11-3 and TRBJ2-3, with D unresolved. The germline gives CDR1 SGHNT, CDR2 YENEEA. V lost 1 base and J lost 10, with 18 bases in between. The CDR3 is 15 residues long. CDR3 DNA sequence: TGTGCCAGCAGCTTAGCAGCGACGATCCATAGGCCGCAGTATTTT. This codes for CASSLAATIHRPQYF.

This clonotype was seen repeatedly, ten times or more. J is TRBJ2-1 and V is TRBV11-3; TRBD2 matches 7 bases. The junction had 5 bases not matched to a gene; V was cut back by 4 bases and J by 8 bases. This CDR3 contains 13 residues. The germline CDR1 and CDR2 sequences are SGHNT and YENEEA. The CDR3 nucleotides read TGTGCCAGCAGCTCTCTAGCGGAGGATGAGCAGTTCTTC. This codes for CASSSLAEDEQFF.

The chain joins TRBV5-1 to TRBJ2-7, with 8 bases fitting TRBD1. The CDR3 is 15 residues long. Germline V CDR1 and CDR2: SGHRS, YFSETQ. J lost 2 bases, V lost 5 bases, and 9 bases had no gene match. CDR3 nucleotide sequence: TGCGCCAGCAGTGATCCAGGGGGCGCTACCTACGAGCAGTACTTC. Amino acids: CASSDPGGATYEQYF.

In its sample, this clonotype was seen a few times. The chain recombines TRBV10-2 with TRBJ2-4; D may be TRBD1 (5 bases). Germline CDR1 is WSHSY and CDR2 is SAAADI. V was pared by 2 bases and J by 5 bases, with 13 bases between. The CDR3 covers 15 residues. CDR3 bases: TGCGCCAGCAGTGAGAGTAGCAGGGTGGAAAACATTCAGTACTTC. Translated: CASSESSRVENIQYF.

The chain joins TRBV5-5 to TRBJ2-1; no definite D call. The CDR3 loop spans 19 amino acids. CDR1 and CDR2 (germline): SGHKS, YYEKEE (reference sequence). V was shortened by 0 bases and J by 8 bases, with 27 bases between the two germline ends. In DNA form, the CDR3 reads TGTGCCAGCAGCTTGGCTCTGTTCTTCGGCCAGGCCAAAAAGGATGAGCAGTTCTTC. Translated: CASSLALFFGQAKKDEQFF.

As concerns this clonotype: A much larger clone sits a single nucleotide away, making a read error possible. The rearrangement links TRBV5-1 to TRBJ2-1, with 9 positions matching TRBD2. The CDR3 runs 15 residues. CDR1 and CDR2 (germline): SGHRS, YFSETQ. The CDR3 here is CASSLVSGRNNDQFF. In nucleotides, the CDR3 is TGCGCCAGCAGCTTGGTTAGCGGGAGAAACAATGACCAGTTCTTC.

The table lists this clonotype with a few counts. This chain uses TRBV5-1 with TRBJ2-2; possibly TRBD2 for D (6 bases). The CDR3 has 15 residues. The germline gives CDR1 SGHRS, CDR2 YFSETQ. The V end was cut by 1 base, the J end by 3 bases, with 10 bases between. Here the CDR3 reads CASSLREPYTGELFF. Written as DNA, the CDR3 is TGCGCCAGCAGCTTGCGGGAGCCCTACACCGGGGAGCTGTTTTTT.

V gene TRBV7-8 combines with J gene TRBJ1-5; 9 nucleotides align to TRBD1. With V trimmed by 2 bases and J by 1 base, 3 bases remained unmatched. The CDR3 consists of 16 residues. Per the germline V gene, CDR1 is SGHVS and CDR2 is FQNEAQ. The CDR3 DNA reads as TGTGCCAGCAGCTTAACAGGGGGCTTAAGCAATCAGCCCCAGCATTTT. Translating gives CASSLTGGLSNQPQHF.

This clonotype was counted only a few times. This chain links TRBV5-1 with TRBJ2-1, with D possibly matching TRBD1 (5 bases). The CDR3 totals 16 residues. Trimming cost V 4 bases and J 3 bases, with 17 bases left between them. Germline CDR1 SGHRS, CDR2 YFSETQ. DNA for the CDR3: TGCGCCAGCAGCGATATCAGGGTAGATCTCTACAATGAGCAGTTCTTC. Translation: CASSDIRVDLYNEQFF.

This clonotype showed up many times. The chain couples TRBV12-3 or TRBV12-4 to TRBJ2-7; D not resolved. CDR3 length: 12 amino acids. V was shortened by 4 bases and J by 2 bases, with 6 bases between the two germline ends. Here the CDR3 DNA reads TGTGCCAGCAGTTCAGGTCCCTACGAGCAGTACTTC. Translated: CASSSGPYEQYF.

The rearrangement uses TRBV11-3 and TRBJ2-1; 10 nucleotides agree with TRBD1. V gave up 4 bases and J gave up 8 bases; unmatched junction bases: 14. Germline V lookup: CDR1 SGHNT, CDR2 YENEEA. The CDR3 has 17 amino acids. The CDR3 sequence is CASSSRTGGLIKDEQFF. The CDR3 nucleotides read TGTGCCAGCAGCTCAAGGACAGGGGGGTTGATTAAGGATGAGCAGTTCTTC.

This clonotype was counted between two and nine times. The rearrangement uses TRBV6-2 or TRBV6-3 and TRBJ2-5, with no clear D. Trimming shortened V by 1 base and J by 4 bases, and 7 bases separated the two germline ends. CDR1 is MNHEY and CDR2 is SVGEGT in the germline V gene. This CDR3 region has 13 residues. CDR3 DNA: TGTGCCAGCAGTTACTGGACGATAGAGACCCAGTACTTC. This codes for CASSYWTIETQYF.

The rearrangement links TRBV5-1 to TRBJ2-2; D is possibly TRBD1 or TRBD2 (5 bases each). V gave up 0 bases and J gave up 6 bases, with 9 bases separating them. In germline, CDR1 is SGHRS, CDR2 YFSETQ. CDR3 length: 14 amino acids. The CDR3 reads CASSLAEGSGELFF. DNA for the CDR3: TGCGCCAGCAGCTTGGCCGAGGGGTCCGGGGAGCTGTTTTTT.

This clonotype has just a few counts. The V call is TRBV27, the J call TRBJ2-3, with TRBD2 matching over 8 bases. The CDR3 totals 16 residues. The trim removed 2 bases at V and 5 bases at J, leaving 9 bases unmatched. Germline CDR1 MNHEY, CDR2 SMNVEV (reference sequence). CDR3 sequence (DNA): TGTGCCAGCAGTTTACAACTCCCCGGGGGGGGAGATACGCAGTATTTT. It codes for CASSLQLPGGGDTQYF.

This clonotype was seen many times. The DNA for the CDR3 is TGTGCCAGCAGCCTGACTAGCGGGAGGTTTAGGGATACGCAGTATTTT. Amino acids: CASSLTSGRFRDTQYF. The V and J genes are TRBV6-5 and TRBJ2-3; TRBD2 agrees at 13 bases. The germline V gene encodes CDR1 MNHEY and CDR2 SVGAGI. CDR3 length: 16 residues. J lost 6 bases, V lost 6 bases, and 9 bases had no gene match.

The chain combines TRBV4-1 with TRBJ2-2, with D hard to call. Trimming pared 4 bases from V and 1 base from J, leaving 10 bases between. The CDR3 spans 15 residues. The germline V gene encodes CDR1 MGHRA and CDR2 YSYEKL. The chain's CDR3 is CASSLPGGNTGELFF. For the CDR3, the DNA is TGCGCCAGCAGCCTACCTGGCGGGAACACCGGGGAGCTGTTTTTT.

This clonotype has only a few counts. CDR3 sequence (DNA): TGCAGCGTGGAGGGGCTTACTGGGGCCAACGTCCTGACTTTC. This translates into CSVEGLTGANVLTF. V usage is TRBV29-1 and J usage is TRBJ2-6, with D possibly matching TRBD2 (6 bases). Deletions cut 6 bases from V and 2 bases from J, with 11 bases between. CDR1 and CDR2 from the germline V gene are SQVTM and ANQGSEA. The CDR3 sequence is 14 residues long.

This clonotype has only a few counts. The chain carries TRBV20-1 and TRBJ2-2; D possibly matches TRBD1 or TRBD2 (6 bases each). V was pared by 1 base and J by 6 bases, with 12 bases between. The CDR3 contains 14 residues. Germline CDR1 reads DFQATT; CDR2 reads SNEGSKA (reference sequence). The CDR3 sequence: CSARAVGGPGELFF. The CDR3, as DNA: TGCAGTGCTAGAGCGGTGGGGGGCCCCGGGGAGCTGTTTTTT.

This chain links TRBV13 with TRBJ2-7; D unresolved. The CDR3 contains 11 residues. The germline V gene encodes CDR1 PRHDT and CDR2 FYEKMQ (reference sequence). V lost 3 bases and J lost 3, with 3 bases in between. The CDR3 reads CASSFLYEQYV. In DNA form, the CDR3 reads TGTGCCAGCAGCTTCCTCTACGAGCAGTACGTC.

This clonotype was counted between two and nine times. The chain employs TRBV12-3 or TRBV12-4 and TRBJ2-5, with D perhaps TRBD1 or TRBD2 (7 bases each). V was pared by 4 bases and J by 4 bases, with 13 bases between. This CDR3 has 14 amino acids. As DNA, the CDR3 is TGTGCCAGCAGTTGGGAGGGGGCTGGAGAGACCCAGTACTTC. As protein: CASSWEGAGETQYF.

The chain uses TRBV12-3 or TRBV12-4 and TRBJ1-2; 7 bases map to TRBD1. Trimming removed 5 bases from V and 1 base from J; junction bases left unmatched: 7. There are 15 residues in the CDR3. The DNA of the CDR3 is TGTGCCAGCAGTCCTTCACAGGGGATTAACTATGGCTACACCTTC. It yields the protein CASSPSQGINYGYTF.

This clonotype was seen repeatedly, ten times or more. This chain uses TRBV11-1 with TRBJ2-7; 8 bases fit TRBD2. Trimming removed 2 bases from V and 2 bases from J; junction bases left unmatched: 8. The CDR3 runs 16 residues. Germline V lookup: CDR1 SGHAT, CDR2 FQDESV (reference sequence). Here the CDR3 DNA reads TGTGCCAGCAGCTTATATTGGACTAGCCCCACCTACGAGCAGTACTTC. As protein: CASSLYWTSPTYEQYF.

At least ten counts were recorded for this clonotype. This chain links TRBV12-3 or TRBV12-4 with TRBJ1-4, with a weak D call TRBD1 (6 bases). The CDR3 is 14 amino acids. V was cut by 6 bases and J by 2 bases, with 10 bases left in between. The CDR3 reads CASRLRGTNEKLFF. As DNA, the CDR3 is TGTGCCAGCAGGCTTAGGGGGACTAATGAAAAACTGTTTTTT.

This clonotype was counted only a few times. J is TRBJ2-7 and V is TRBV5-1; a weak D match, TRBD2 (5 bases). The CDR3 loop spans 15 amino acids. CDR1 is SGHRS, CDR2 YFSETQ, per germline. Deletions cut 0 bases from V and 4 bases from J, with 14 bases between. CDR3 region: CASSLDGQRRYEQYV. CDR3 nucleotides: TGCGCCAGCAGCTTGGACGGCCAGCGGCGTTACGAGCAGTACGTC.

A note on this clonotype: Its ends do not fully match the called genes, so a read error is possible. V is TRBV12-3 or TRBV12-4 and J is TRBJ2-7; 9 bases are a match to TRBD1. The length of the CDR3 is 14 residues. The CDR3 region is CASSFGTGSYDQYF. As DNA, the CDR3 is TGTGCCAGCAGTTTCGGGACAGGGAGCTACGACCAGTACTTC.

This clonotype was observed a few times. The chain joins TRBV12-3 or TRBV12-4 to TRBJ2-2; no definite D call. V was shortened by 4 bases and J by 1 base, with 10 bases between the two germline ends. The CDR3 runs to 15 residues. For the CDR3, the DNA is TGTGCCAGCAGTTCAGCCGGCGTGAACACCGGGGAGCTGTTTTTT. It is translated as CASSSAGVNTGELFF.

This clonotype was observed a handful of times. The gene calls are TRBV12-3 or TRBV12-4 and TRBJ2-7; D is possibly TRBD2 (5 bases). V was clipped by 10 bases and J by 6 bases, with 28 bases between them. This CDR3 comprises 16 residues. The CDR3 bases are TGTGCCAACGGGGAAAAACCCAACCCTTTTTCGTGCGAGCAGTACGTC. Its protein product is CANGEKPNPFSCEQYV.